This TCR beta chain was sequenced during a study of monozygotic twins with inflammatory bowel disease (dated by TCRdb to between 2018 and 2021). Some background on the complete study: In total, about 30 monozygotic twin pairs made up the full study: 19 Danish pairs, all IBD-discordant, plus nine German pairs, of which four were IBD-concordant and five were IBD-discordant. Within discordant pairs, disease-associated traits were sought mainly by comparing IBD patients with their genetically identical healthy co-twins. Each individual had, on average, about 151 000 unique TCRalpha sequences and 181 000 unique TCRbeta sequences available for analysis. Here is what the overall study found, with its caveats: Repertoire similarity did not differ between concordant and discordant twins, which could be due to limited statistical power. No single strong signal or clonotype linked to IBD turned up in the results, so the idea that one exists was not supported. The analysis was unable to tell apart different T cell subtypes. Because patients were on differing immunosuppressive treatments, the repertoires may have picked up extra background noise and inter-individual variability. Compared with healthy twins, IBD patients had fewer clonotypes in common with other individuals, a difference most pronounced in patients showing signs of disease activity. IBD patients had lower TCRbeta repertoire diversity, measured by the inverse Simpson index, than their healthy co-twins.

The library was built by means of 5' RACE. The input for every TCR library was around 4,000 ng of total RNA. For each sample, cDNA synthesis with SMARTScribe reverse transcriptase was split into eight separate reactions. During cDNA synthesis, unique molecular identifiers containing a 6-nucleotide sample barcode were introduced by template switching. Amplification of TCRalpha and TCRbeta cDNA involved two nested PCRs of roughly 16 and 10 cycles, and each PCR was followed by bead purification. Before amplification, cDNA was treated with uracil DNA-glycosylase and purified using the QIAquick PCR purification kit. The second PCR was the step at which Illumina TruSeq-compatible adapters and sample-specific barcodes were added. TapeStation and Qubit were used to check library quality and concentration, and 4 to 6 ng of each library was pooled. Sequencing of pooled libraries was carried out on an Illumina HiSeq2500 single-index Rapid Run using 2 x 100 bp reads and custom sequencing primers. Concerning the study's data processing: UMI-based consensus assembly with MiGEC version 1.2.6 was used to correct PCR and sequencing errors. MiXCR version 2.1.1 was used for V(D)J alignment, clonotype assembly and CDR3 extraction. Normalisation of gene usage, clonotype sharing and MAIT/NKT TCR abundance was achieved by analysing the top 1000, 10 000 and 20 000 clonotypes per sample. After downsampling to 27 000 UMIs, diversity was calculated as the inverse Simpson index using the vegan R package. Statistical testing used paired Mann-Whitney U tests on the discordant twin pairs and applied Benjamini-Hochberg correction for multiple testing. TCRdb reprocessed the sequencing reads and holds a single record per CDR3 protein sequence, with no DNA. None of the V and J calls come from the authors' own analysis; TCRdb made them. This sample's table carries 300,000 to 400,000 distinct CDR3 sequences. Around 2% of the sample is taken by the ten largest.

From each donor, a roughly 2.6 ml peripheral blood sample was collected into PAXgene tubes and stored at -80 degrees C. Without any T cell sorting, total RNA was extracted from whole blood using the PAXgene blood miRNA kit on an automated QIAcube. Peripheral blood from monozygotic twin pairs who were concordant or discordant for inflammatory bowel disease underwent deep TCRalpha and TCRbeta repertoire profiling using unique molecular barcoding. For every twin pair, smoking habits were documented, and each individual was categorised as a current, former or never smoker. A word on this clonotype: There is no known antigen for this receptor.

According to the germline V gene, CDR1 reads SGHRS and CDR2 reads YFSETQ. The CDR3 measures 15 amino acids from cysteine to phenylalanine. The record lacks a DNA sequence. Sequenced material: blood. This clonotype originated in a human donor with ulcerative colitis or Crohn's disease, or a healthy co-twin of an affected twin (not recorded which). The V and J genes are TRBV5-1 and TRBJ2-7; TCRdb picks TRBD1, but there is no DNA to check that call. The CDR3 sequence is CASSLWSQGAYEQYF.